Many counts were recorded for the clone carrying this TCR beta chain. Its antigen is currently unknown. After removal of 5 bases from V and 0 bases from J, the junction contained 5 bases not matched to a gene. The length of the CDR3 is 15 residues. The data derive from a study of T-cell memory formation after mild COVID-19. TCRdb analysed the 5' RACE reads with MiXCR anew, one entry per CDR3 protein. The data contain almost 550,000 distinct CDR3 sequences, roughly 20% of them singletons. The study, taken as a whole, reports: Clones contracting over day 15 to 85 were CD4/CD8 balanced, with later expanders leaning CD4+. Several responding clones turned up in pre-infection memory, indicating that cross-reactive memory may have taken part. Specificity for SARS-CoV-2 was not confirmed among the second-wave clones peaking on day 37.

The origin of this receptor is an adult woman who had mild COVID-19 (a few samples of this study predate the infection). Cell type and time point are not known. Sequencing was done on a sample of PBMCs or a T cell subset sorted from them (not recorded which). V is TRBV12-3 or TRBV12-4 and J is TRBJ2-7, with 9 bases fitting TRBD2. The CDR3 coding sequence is TGTGCCAGCAGTCCTAGCGGGACCAGCTCCTACGAGCAGTACTTC. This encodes CASSPSGTSSYEQYF.